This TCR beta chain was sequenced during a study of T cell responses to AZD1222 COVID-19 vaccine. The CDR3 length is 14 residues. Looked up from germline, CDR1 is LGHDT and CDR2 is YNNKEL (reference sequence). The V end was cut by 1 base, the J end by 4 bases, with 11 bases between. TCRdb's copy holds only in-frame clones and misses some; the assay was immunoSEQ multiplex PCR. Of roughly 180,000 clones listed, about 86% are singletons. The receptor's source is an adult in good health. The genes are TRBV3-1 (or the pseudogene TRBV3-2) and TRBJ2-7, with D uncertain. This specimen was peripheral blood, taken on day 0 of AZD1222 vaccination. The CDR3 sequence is CASSQVGRAYEQYF. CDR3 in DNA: TGTGCCAGCAGCCAAGTCGGACGGGCTTACGAGCAGTACTTC.